This T cell receptor (beta chain) appears in the sequencing data of a study of breast tumors, draining lymph nodes, adjacent tissues (dated by TCRdb to the mid-2010s). The study in broad terms: In breast cancer patients, the study compared the TCR beta repertoires of tumor, adjacent nontumor tissue and axillary lymph nodes. The study aimed to assess the relationships and possible T-cell exchange between tumor, surrounding tissue and draining lymph node repertoires in human breast cancer.

The run used an Illumina HiSeq 2000. TCR beta chain libraries were generated by multiplex PCR amplification. The amplified TCR beta chain products were analyzed by high-throughput sequencing. The public reads were quality trimmed at Q25 with fastp and then assembled into clones with MiXCR by TCRdb, keeping productive beta chains. CDR3 protein sequences are deduplicated, and each keeps its most common genes and DNA. In all, the sample holds over 200,000 distinct CDR3 sequences, and 32% of those were seen once. The ten top clones hold more than 1.3% of the sample. The CDR3 runs 13 amino acids, cysteine and phenylalanine included. Only the CDR3 region is kept as DNA, spanning 39 bases read in frame from base 1. V drops 6 bases and J drops 7 bases, leaving 14 bases in between. CDR1 and CDR2 are drawn from the germline V gene: MNHEY, SVGEGT. To note about this clonotype: No cognate antigen has been identified for it. It may be a read error: a sequence one base away is much more abundant.

Lymph node samples were obtained from the axillary draining lymph nodes of breast cancer patients. Summary of the overall study and its limitations: Tumor T-cell repertoires showed less diversity than lymph node repertoires and more diversity than nontumor tissue repertoires, and tumor T-cell repertoires showed preferential V and J gene usage. The study presented the conclusion that tumor T cells originate in lymph nodes as consistent with a hypothesis, not as something directly demonstrated. The similarity between tumor and nontumor tissue repertoires was significantly greater in luminal-like breast cancer than in basal-like breast cancer. A scenario in which most tumor T cells derive from the lymph node and then expand within tumor tissue was judged to be consistent with the data.

The chain links TRBV6-2 or TRBV6-3 with TRBJ2-3, with no confidently assigned D gene. The source is a female donor with breast cancer. Some clones in this sample may be carry-over from other donors' samples. Sequenced input: axillary lymph node tissue. CDR3 region: CASRFSSTNTQYF. DNA sequence: TGTGCCAGCAGGTTTTCCTCAACAAATACGCAGTATTTT.